This is a list of T cell receptor beta chains from one sample in a study of cytomegalovirus exposure and HLA in healthy donors. The data were produced by immunoSEQ multiplex PCR, yet TCRdb's version contains in-frame clones alone and is incomplete. The data contain fewer than 250,000 clones, around 80% of them singletons. Specimen: PBMCs. The origin of the receptors is a man aged 30 to 45 in good health and CMV-seronegative. Both conserved end residues are part of each CDR3. The order of the fields is V gene, J gene, D gene, clone size, CDR3 DNA, CDR3 protein. D genes are given only for firm matches. Size is stated for part of the rows, as once, few or many counts, or as a class when the clone is expanded.

>TRBV6-5|TRBJ2-5|NA|NA
TGTGCCAGCAGCCCACAGGGTGTGACGGAGACCCAGTACTTC
CASSPQGVTETQYF
>TRBV7-2|TRBJ2-1|NA|NA
TGTGCCAGCAGCTTGTCAGGGGCTAACTACAATGAGCAGTTCTTC
CASSLSGANYNEQFF
>TRBV29-1|TRBJ1-1|NA|NA
TGCAGCGTTGGGGTGGGGGGGGCCACTGAAGCTTTCTTT
CSVGVGGATEAFF
>TRBV28|TRBJ2-7|NA|NA
TGTGCCAGCAGTTCCCTCCTAAGCTCCTACGAGCAGTACTTC
CASSSLLSSYEQYF
>TRBV6-1|TRBJ2-1|TRBD1|NA
TGTGCCACGAAACCCGGGACAGGGGGATTTGGTGAGCAGTTCTTC
CATKPGTGGFGEQFF
>TRBV5-1|TRBJ2-1|TRBD2|NA
TGCGCCAGCAGCTATACGACTAGCGGGGGGCTTAATGAGCAGTTCTTC
CASSYTTSGGLNEQFF
>TRBV5-1|TRBJ2-1|TRBD2|NA
TGCGCCAGCGGGCGGGGGAGCTCCTACAATGAGCAGTTCTTC
CASGRGSSYNEQFF
>TRBV23-1|TRBJ1-2|NA|NA
TGCGCCAGCAGTCATTTAGGGGGACGGTGGACTAACTATGGCTACACCTTC
CASSHLGGRWTNYGYTF
>TRBV7-6|TRBJ2-1|NA|few
TGTGCCAGCAGCTTAGAGTTCAGGGACAATGAGCAGTTCTTC
CASSLEFRDNEQFF
>TRBV2|TRBJ1-2|TRBD1|few
TGTGCCAGCTCACCGGGACAGGGAATTTTTTATGGCTACACCTTC
CASSPGQGIFYGYTF
>TRBV7-7|TRBJ2-5|TRBD1|NA
TGTGCTAGCGCGCTTAAGGACAGGGGCGGGACCCAGTACTTC
CASALKDRGGTQYF
>TRBV15|TRBJ2-7|TRBD1|NA
TGTGCCACCAGCAGGGCAGGACAGGGTTTGTACGAGCAGTACTTC
CATSRAGQGLYEQYF
>TRBV27|TRBJ2-3|TRBD2|NA
TGTGCCAGCAGTCCAATAAGCGGGGCGGGAGATACGCAGTATTTT
CASSPISGAGDTQYF
>TRBV6-5|TRBJ2-5|NA|NA
TGTGCCAGCAGTTACTCGAGAGGGACCCAGTACTTC
CASSYSRGTQYF
>TRBV7-9|TRBJ1-2|NA|NA
TGTGCCAGCAGCTATCCCGAGGCAGGGGTCTATGGCTACACCTTC
CASSYPEAGVYGYTF
>TRBV20-1|TRBJ1-1|NA|NA
TGCACCCCGGGGGGGAGGACTGAAGCTTTCTTT
CTPGGRTEAFF
>TRBV29-1|TRBJ2-2|TRBD1|NA
TGCAGCGTTGAACTTCCGACAGGGGGCCACACCGGGGAGCTGTTTTTT
CSVELPTGGHTGELFF
>TRBV1|TRBJ1-1|NA|NA
TGCACCAGCAGCCGACAGGGTAACACTGAAGCTTTCTTT
CTSSRQGNTEAFF
>TRBV15|TRBJ2-2|TRBD1|NA
TGTGCCACCGGGACAGACGGGGAGCTGTTTTTT
CATGTDGELFF
>TRBV4-1|TRBJ1-1|NA|NA
TGCGCCAGCAGCCAAGGGGGAGGAATTTCGAACACTGAAGCTTTCTTT
CASSQGGGISNTEAFF
>TRBV10-2|TRBJ2-3|NA|NA
TGCGCCAGCAGTGAGGGGCGGGGCAGCACAGATACGCAGTATTTT
CASSEGRGSTDTQYF
>TRBV7-2|TRBJ2-3|TRBD2|NA
TGTGCCAGCAGCTTCGGACTAGCGGGGGAGGCGCAGTATTTT
CASSFGLAGEAQYF
>TRBV6-5|TRBJ1-1|TRBD1|NA
TGTGCCAGCAGTTATGGGACAGGGGTAATGAACACTGAAGCTTTCTTT
CASSYGTGVMNTEAFF
>TRBV28|TRBJ2-3|TRBD2|NA
TGTGCCAGCAGCAATCCCAGTGGCGGGGGAGGCACAGATACGCAGTATTTT
CASSNPSGGGGTDTQYF
>TRBV28|TRBJ1-2|TRBD1|few
TGTGCCAGCAGTGGGACAGGGAAGGGCTACACCTTC
CASSGTGKGYTF
>TRBV6-6|TRBJ2-7|TRBD1|NA
TGTGCCAGCAGTTCCCCGGACAGGACCTACGAGCAGTACTTC
CASSSPDRTYEQYF
>TRBV18|TRBJ2-7|NA|NA
TGTGCCAGCTCACCCGGACTCGACCTCCCGGAGCAGTACTTC
CASSPGLDLPEQYF
>TRBV2|TRBJ2-7|TRBD2|once
TGTGCCACTGGGAATAGCGGGGATTTCTACGAGCAGTACTTC
CATGNSGDFYEQYF
>TRBV28|TRBJ1-2|NA|NA
TGTGCCAGCAGTTTAGGAGCCAGGGGCTTGGGCTACACCTTC
CASSLGARGLGYTF
>TRBV6-5|TRBJ2-5|NA|NA
TGTGCCAGCAGTTACTATGTAGGCGGAGAGACCCAGTACTTC
CASSYYVGGETQYF
>TRBV2|TRBJ2-5|TRBD2|NA
TGTGCCAGCTTACCGGGAGGGACCCTTAAAGAGCAGTACTTC
CASLPGGTLKEQYF
>TRBV7-9|TRBJ1-1|NA|NA
TGTGCCAGCAGCTTAAACAGTAACAGGAACACTGAAGCTTTCTTT
CASSLNSNRNTEAFF
>TRBV5-4|TRBJ2-5|TRBD2|NA
TGTGCCAGCAGCACGGGGGGGTACCAAGAGACCCAGTACTTC
CASSTGGYQETQYF